These T cell receptor beta chains were read from a single sample in a study of cytomegalovirus exposure and HLA in healthy donors. The table came from immunoSEQ multiplex PCR; TCRdb's copy has only in-frame clones and leaves some out. The data hold roughly 170,000 clones, with about 80% observed a single time. The sequencing input was PBMCs. Every receptor here comes from a woman under 40 in good health and CMV-seropositive. The CDR3 runs from the conserved cysteine through the conserved F or W. The D gene is left open where the match is weak. Part of the rows lack a size; the others show once, few, many or a class for expanded clones.

clone_size	v_call	j_call	d_call	cdr3_nt	cdr3_aa
-	TRBV5-1	TRBJ2-1	-	TGCGCCAGCAGCCCCGGACTAAATTTCTACAATGAGCAGTTCTTC	CASSPGLNFYNEQFF
-	TRBV9	TRBJ1-1	-	TGTGCCAGCAGCGTCGCAGGGGACACTGAAGCTTTCTTT	CASSVAGDTEAFF
-	TRBV15	TRBJ1-2	-	TGTGCCACCAGCAGACAGCACAGCTCTAACTATGGCTACACCTTC	CATSRQHSSNYGYTF
-	TRBV13	TRBJ2-3	TRBD2	TGTGCCAGCAGCCCCGGGAGGGTGACAGATACGCAGTATTTT	CASSPGRVTDTQYF
-	TRBV5-1	TRBJ2-1	TRBD2	TGCGCCAGCAGCTCACTAGCGGGCTACAATGAGCAGTTCTTC	CASSSLAGYNEQFF
few	TRBV27	TRBJ2-3	-	TGTGCCAGCAGTTTATCAGACTATCCCACAGATACGCAGTATTTT	CASSLSDYPTDTQYF
-	TRBV30	TRBJ2-5	TRBD1	TGTGCCCGTCGACAGGGGGGCCAAGAGACCCAGTACTTC	CARRQGGQETQYF
-	TRBV18	TRBJ2-7	-	TGTGCCAGCTCACCGAATCCAGACTACGAGCAGTACTTC	CASSPNPDYEQYF
once	TRBV11-3	TRBJ2-2	-	TGTGCCAGCAGCTTAGATAGGAGCGCTTTCGGGGAGCTGTTTTTT	CASSLDRSAFGELFF
-	TRBV5-1	TRBJ2-4	TRBD2	TGCGCCAGCAGCTTCGAGGGACTAGCCTTAGCCAAAAACATTCAGTACTTC	CASSFEGLALAKNIQYF
-	TRBV11-1	TRBJ2-6	-	TGTGCCAGCAGCTTGAATCCACTTGGGGCCAACGTCCTGACTTTC	CASSLNPLGANVLTF
-	TRBV10-3	TRBJ2-7	-	TGTGCCATCAGTGAGTCAGAGGTTTTTGAGCAGTACTTC	CAISESEVFEQYF
once	TRBV14	TRBJ1-1	TRBD1	TGTGCCAGCAGCCCCTTTCAAGGGTTCACAGGGGCAGCTTTCTTT	CASSPFQGFTGAAFF
once	TRBV19	TRBJ2-5	-	TGTGCCAGTAGGTCGGGAGAGACCCAGTACTTC	CASRSGETQYF
few	TRBV10-3	TRBJ2-5	-	TGTGCCATCAGTGGAGGCGCAAGCCAAGAGACCCAGTACTTC	CAISGGASQETQYF
-	TRBV9	TRBJ2-7	-	TGTGCCAGCAGCGTAGACCCAGGTTACGAGCAGTACTTC	CASSVDPGYEQYF
-	TRBV15	TRBJ2-7	-	TGTGCCACCAGCAGAGATCGGGAGATCTACGAGCAGTACTTC	CATSRDREIYEQYF
-	TRBV7-8	TRBJ2-1	TRBD2	TGTGCCAGCAGCTTCCTCGCTAGCGGGAACCACAATGAGCAGTTCTTC	CASSFLASGNHNEQFF
few	TRBV11-2	TRBJ2-7	TRBD1	TGTGCCAGCAGCTCGGGACAGGGGAGGGGGTACGAGCAGTACTTC	CASSSGQGRGYEQYF
-	TRBV5-1	TRBJ2-3	TRBD2	TGCGCCAGCAGCCCCAGAGGAAGCGGCCGGGGCGGGAGGGAGTTCATAGATACGCAGTATTTT	CASSPRGSGRGGREFIDTQYF
-	TRBV28	TRBJ1-3	TRBD1	TGTGCCAGCAGTTCTCCCGGGACAGCGTACTCTGGAAACACCATATATTTT	CASSSPGTAYSGNTIYF
few	TRBV28	TRBJ1-1	TRBD1	TGTGCCAGCAGTTTAGGCGACAGGGGGCGTACTGAAGCTTTCTTT	CASSLGDRGRTEAFF
-	TRBV25-1	TRBJ2-5	-	TGTGCCAGCAGCCGGGACACCGTCCAAGAGACCCAGTACTTC	CASSRDTVQETQYF
-	TRBV28	TRBJ2-7	TRBD2	TGTGCCAGCAGTGCCTCGACCGGGACTAGGGGATTCTACGAGCAGTACTTC	CASSASTGTRGFYEQYF
-	TRBV2	TRBJ1-6	-	TGTGCCAGCAGTGGAAGGGGGACACCGGGGTCCTATAATTCACCCCTCCACTTT	CASSGRGTPGSYNSPLHF
-	TRBV28	TRBJ2-7	-	TGTGCCAGCACCTTTGGGGCCGACGGCTACGAGCAGTACTTC	CASTFGADGYEQYF
few	TRBV5-1	TRBJ2-4	TRBD1	TGCGCCAGCAGCTTATCAGGGGGCGCGGACATTCAGTACTTC	CASSLSGGADIQYF
-	TRBV4-2	TRBJ1-5	TRBD1	TGTGCCAGCAGCCCCTACCGGGACAGTGAACAGCCCCAGCATTTT	CASSPYRDSEQPQHF
-	TRBV27	TRBJ1-3	-	TGTGCCAGCAGTTTAGCGGCAGGGGACGCAAACACCATATATTTT	CASSLAAGDANTIYF
few	TRBV13	TRBJ2-7	TRBD2	TGTGCCAGCAGCTTACCCCGCGGGGGTAACTACGAGCAGTACTTC	CASSLPRGGNYEQYF
few	TRBV15	TRBJ2-1	TRBD2	TGTGCCACCAGCAGAGTAGCCGGGACTAGCGGGAGCGGCTACAATGAGCAGTTCTTC	CATSRVAGTSGSGYNEQFF
-	TRBV30	TRBJ2-7	-	TGTGCCTGGACGCGGCAATCCTACGAGCAGTACTTC	CAWTRQSYEQYF
-	TRBV5-4	TRBJ2-7	-	TGTGCCAGCAGCCGGCCCGGGTCGAAGGCCACCTACGAGCAGTACTTC	CASSRPGSKATYEQYF
few	TRBV7-2	TRBJ2-7	TRBD1	TGTGCCAGCAGTGACAGGGGGCTCTCCTACGAGCAGTACTTC	CASSDRGLSYEQYF
-	TRBV7-9	TRBJ2-2	TRBD1	TGTGCCAGCAGCCCGGGACAGGGGCCGAGACAGAGCACCGGGGAGCTGTTTTTT	CASSPGQGPRQSTGELFF
-	TRBV5-1	TRBJ2-2	TRBD1	TGCGCCAGCAGCTTGGGCTCAGGGGGCGCGGGCACCGGGGAGCTGTTTTTT	CASSLGSGGAGTGELFF
few	TRBV11-2	TRBJ1-2	-	TGTGCCAGCAGCTTAGGGACAGTCAATGGCTACACCTTC	CASSLGTVNGYTF
few	TRBV28	TRBJ2-7	TRBD2	TGTGCCAGCAGTTCCCAAGCGGGAGTAGGCGAGCAGTACTTC	CASSSQAGVGEQYF
once	TRBV6-1	TRBJ2-1	-	TGTGCCAGCAGTCCACGCCAGGTGGGTTTAGAGCAGTTCTTC	CASSPRQVGLEQFF
-	TRBV11-2	TRBJ1-3	-	TGTGCCAGCAGCGAACCGGGACAACTATCTGGAAACACCATATATTTT	CASSEPGQLSGNTIYF
once	TRBV29-1	TRBJ2-3	TRBD2	TGCAGCGTTCGTGGACTAGCGGGAAAAACAGATACGCAGTATTTT	CSVRGLAGKTDTQYF
few	TRBV2	TRBJ2-2	TRBD2	TGTGCCAGCAGTGAAGCTAGCGGGAGTTACGGGGAGCTGTTTTTT	CASSEASGSYGELFF
few	TRBV5-1	TRBJ2-7	TRBD2	TGCGCCAGCAGCACAGGGACTAGCGGGAGTCTGTACGAGCAGTACTTC	CASSTGTSGSLYEQYF
-	TRBV5-3	TRBJ2-7	TRBD2	TGTGCCAGAAGCCCGGGGGGTCCCTACGAGCAGTACTTC	CARSPGGPYEQYF
-	TRBV5-1	TRBJ1-4	-	TGCGCCAGCAGCCCCGCCCGGGCGGGGGCAAATGAAAAACTGTTTTTT	CASSPARAGANEKLFF
-	TRBV11-2	TRBJ2-7	TRBD2	TGTGCCAGCAGCTTAGATGGGACTAGCGGGGGTCAGCAGTACTTC	CASSLDGTSGGQQYF
-	TRBV14	TRBJ1-5	-	TGTGCCAGCAGCCCCCGCGGGGATAACGAGGGTCAGCCCCAGCATTTT	CASSPRGDNEGQPQHF
-	TRBV6-5	TRBJ2-1	-	TGTGCCAGCAGTTATTACCGTCTGAGTGAGCAGTTCTTC	CASSYYRLSEQFF
-	TRBV30	TRBJ1-1	-	TGTGCCTGGAGTGTAGACCCCCAGGGGACTGAAGCTTTCTTT	CAWSVDPQGTEAFF
-	TRBV28	TRBJ2-7	-	TGTGCCAGCAGTTTCACAGGGAAATCCACCTACGAGCAGTACTTC	CASSFTGKSTYEQYF
-	TRBV30	TRBJ1-5	-	TGTGCCTGGAGTGTCAACCAGGTCCAGCCCCAGCATTTT	CAWSVNQVQPQHF
-	TRBV6-5	TRBJ2-7	-	TGTGCCAGCTGGGCCTCCGGGACAAACTACGAGCAGTACTTC	CASWASGTNYEQYF
-	TRBV27	TRBJ1-1	-	TGTGCCAGCAGTTTACGAGGAAGGAACACTGAAGCTTTCTTT	CASSLRGRNTEAFF
once	TRBV11-2	TRBJ2-7	TRBD1	TGTGCCAGCAGCAGCCGGACAGGGGGCGAGCAGTACTTC	CASSSRTGGEQYF
-	TRBV6-1	TRBJ1-1	TRBD1	TGTGCCGCCTGGGACAGGGGAGAAACTGAAGCTTTCTTT	CAAWDRGETEAFF
-	TRBV6-4	TRBJ2-5	-	TGTGCCAGCAGTGACCAGGGCTCAGAGACCCAGTACTTC	CASSDQGSETQYF
-	TRBV19	TRBJ2-7	TRBD2	TGTGCCAGTAGTATCCTTGGACTAGCGGGATCCTACGAGCAGTACTTC	CASSILGLAGSYEQYF